This TCR beta chain appears in the sequencing data of a study of CD8 T cells in Susac syndrome. Random hexamers primed reverse transcription of about 0.5 to 1 ug RNA. A single record per CDR3 protein comes from TCRdb applying MiXCR to the immunoSEQ multiplex PCR reads. Of 150,000 to 200,000 distinct CDR3 sequences in the sample, 90% to 95% were seen once. CD8+ and CD4+ T cells from blood underwent TCR beta sequencing. Per germline, CDR1 LNHNV and CDR2 YYDKDF (reference sequence). V lost 0 bases to trimming and J lost 7 bases; unmatched junction nucleotides: 3. This CDR3 is 13 amino acids long. The sequence derives from a human donor in good health. The chain combines TRBV15 with TRBJ2-7, with 7 bases matching TRBD2. The sample taken for sequencing was CD4+ T cells from PBMCs. The CDR3 is CATSRDGRGEQYF. CDR3 in DNA: TGTGCCACCAGCAGAGATGGGCGGGGGGAGCAGTACTTC.